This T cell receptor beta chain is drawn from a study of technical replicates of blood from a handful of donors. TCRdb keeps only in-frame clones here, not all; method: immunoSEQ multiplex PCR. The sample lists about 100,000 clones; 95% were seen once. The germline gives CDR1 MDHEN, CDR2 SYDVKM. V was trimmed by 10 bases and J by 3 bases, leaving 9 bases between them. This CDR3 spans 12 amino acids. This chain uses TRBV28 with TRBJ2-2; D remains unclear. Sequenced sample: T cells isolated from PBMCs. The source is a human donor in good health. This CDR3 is CATNRDTGELFF. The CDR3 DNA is TGTGCCACCAACCGGGACACCGGGGAGCTGTTTTTT.